The 14 T cell receptor beta chains below all came from one sample that was sequenced in a study of T cell changes during pregnancy in multiple sclerosis. Data came from immunoSEQ multiplex PCR; TCRdb stores just in-frame clones and leaves some out. The sample holds about 100,000 clones; roughly 92% are singletons and the top ten take more than 0.95%. The source was peripheral blood, collected in the second trimester of pregnancy. The source of these receptors is a female donor with multiple sclerosis, enrolled in a pregnancy study.

The chain links TRBV5-1 to TRBJ2-5; perhaps TRBD1 as D (7 bases). The germline V gene has CDR1 SGHRS and CDR2 YFSETQ. The CDR3 totals 17 residues. Trimming stripped 0 bases from V and 1 base from J, with 16 bases between. DNA for the CDR3: TGCGCCAGCAGCTTGGGCGGGGCAGGGGGACCCCAAGAGACCCAGTACTTC. Its translation is CASSLGGAGGPQETQYF.

The chain joins TRBV19 to TRBJ2-7, with 9 bases aligning to TRBD2. The length of the CDR3 is 14 residues. Germline CDR1 is LNHDA and CDR2 is SQIVND (reference sequence). Losses at the gene ends were 2 bases for V and 3 bases for J; bases not matched to a gene: 2. In DNA form, the CDR3 reads TGTGCCAGTAGTATAAGGCGGGGGGGCTACGAGCAGTACTTC. This encodes CASSIRRGGYEQYF. The variable domain in full, completed from reference TRBV19 and TRBJ2-7, reads DGGITQSPKYLFRKEGQNVTLSCEQNLNHDAMYWYRQDPGQGLRLIYYSQIVNDFQKGDIAEGYSVSREKKESFPLTVTSAQKNPTAFYLCASSIRRGGYEQYFGPGTRLTVT.

This clone was found a few times. The chain couples TRBV14 to TRBJ2-7; the match to TRBD2 covers 12 bases. V lost 3 bases and J lost 3; bases outside the gene matches: 6. The CDR3 is 16 amino acids. The V gene's germline CDR1 is SGHDN and CDR2 FVKESK. In nucleotides, the CDR3 is TGTGCCAGCAGCCATACCGGACTAGCGGGGATCTACGAGCAGTACTTC. It is translated as CASSHTGLAGIYEQYF. Based on the CDR3 plus reference TRBV14 and TRBJ2-7, the full variable domain is EAGVTQFPSHSVIEKGQTVTLRCDPISGHDNLYWYRRVMGKEIKFLLHFVKESKQDESGMPNNRFLAERTGGTYSTLKVQPAELEDSGVYFCASSHTGLAGIYEQYFGPGTRLTVT.

The chain uses TRBV18 and TRBJ2-7; 10 positions agree with TRBD1. The CDR3 is 15 amino acids. CDR1 and CDR2 from the germline V gene are KGHSH and LQKENI. The trim removed 2 bases at V and 3 bases at J, leaving 4 bases unmatched. This CDR3 is CASSPGRDRGYEQYF. Here the CDR3 DNA reads TGTGCCAGCTCACCAGGGCGGGACAGGGGCTACGAGCAGTACTTC.

The chain employs TRBV5-6 and TRBJ2-3, with D possibly matching TRBD1 (5 bases). Germline lookup yields CDR1 SGHDT and CDR2 YYEEEE. This CDR3 region has 15 residues. Between the trimmed V and J ends, which lost 4 bases and 0 bases, there was a span of 12 bases. CDR3 sequence: CASSRDRASTDTQYF. The CDR3 nucleotides are TGTGCCAGCAGCCGTGACAGAGCTAGCACAGATACGCAGTATTTT.

The chain combines TRBV19 with TRBJ1-5; possible D gene TRBD1, 5 bases. Germline loops: CDR1 LNHDA, CDR2 SQIVND (reference sequence). CDR3 length: 16 amino acids. V was shortened by 5 bases and J by 0 bases, with 14 bases between the two germline ends. The CDR3 loop is CASSSTKRGSNQPQHF. As DNA, the CDR3 is TGTGCCAGTAGTTCCACCAAAAGGGGTAGCAATCAGCCCCAGCATTTT.

The V and J genes are TRBV30 and TRBJ1-5, with 10 bases aligning to TRBD1. CDR1 and CDR2 (germline): GTSNPN, SVGIG (reference sequence). The V gene end was trimmed by 2 bases and the J gene end by 1 base; junction bases not matched to a gene: 17. The CDR3 spans 20 residues. CDR3 nucleotide sequence: TGTGCCTGGAGTTCGATAGGCTCTTGGGACAGGGGATGGAGCAATCAGCCCCAGCATTTT. It encodes CAWSSIGSWDRGWSNQPQHF.

The chain combines TRBV6-1 with TRBJ2-1; 10 nucleotides line up with TRBD1. CDR3 size: 15 residues. V lost 3 bases and J lost 8; bases outside the gene matches: 7. Per the germline V gene, CDR1 is MNHNS and CDR2 is SASEGT. The CDR3 region has the DNA TGTGCCAGCAGTGATTCCTGGACAGGGGGGGATGAGCAGTTCTTC. This codes for CASSDSWTGGDEQFF.

The genes are TRBV18 and TRBJ1-1, with D tentatively TRBD1 (5 bases). CDR1 and CDR2 from the germline V gene are KGHSH and LQKENI. This CDR3 spans 18 amino acids. Trimming shortened V by 4 bases and J by 1 base, and 22 bases separated the two germline ends. The CDR3 DNA is TGTGCCAGCTCACTTAGGGGCACCATGGTCGGGGGGAACACTGAAGCTTTCTTT. It is translated as CASSLRGTMVGGNTEAFF.

The gene calls are TRBV6-1 and TRBJ1-4; 7 bases line up with TRBD1. CDR1 is MNHNS and CDR2 is SASEGT in the germline V gene. V lost 7 bases, J lost 7 bases, and 9 bases stayed unmatched. This CDR3 region has 14 residues. CDR3 protein: CASTRDSDVEKLFF. CDR3 nucleotides: TGTGCCAGCACCAGGGACAGTGATGTTGAAAAACTGTTTTTT.

This clone was seen once. The V gene is TRBV5-5, the J gene TRBJ1-5; TRBD1 might be the D (6 bases). Looked up from germline, CDR1 is SGHKS and CDR2 is YYEKEE (reference sequence). The V and J ends lost 3 bases and 2 bases respectively, with 15 bases between them. The CDR3 runs to 16 residues. Written as DNA, the CDR3 is TGTGCCAGCAGCTCTCAGCTCAGGGGAGGCAATCAGCCCCAGCATTTT. This encodes CASSSQLRGGNQPQHF.

Here the CDR3 reads CASSLSQGVSGYTF. CDR3 sequence (DNA): TGCGCCAGCAGCTTGTCCCAGGGGGTCTCCGGCTACACCTTC. V and J are TRBV5-1 and TRBJ1-2, with 7 positions matching TRBD1. CDR3 length: 14 amino acids. V lost 1 base and J lost 8; bases outside the gene matches: 8. The V gene's germline CDR1 is SGHRS and CDR2 YFSETQ.

This clone was seen just once. The chain employs TRBV14 and TRBJ1-6, with 7 bases matching TRBD1. The CDR3 totals 18 residues. V shed 0 bases and J 7 bases; nucleotides not matched to a gene: 12. CDR1 and CDR2 (germline): SGHDN, FVKESK. The CDR3 protein is CASSQEGRGGGWNSPLHF. The DNA for the CDR3 is TGTGCCAGCAGCCAAGAGGGCCGTGGAGGGGGCTGGAATTCACCCCTCCACTTT.

The chain carries TRBV30 and TRBJ1-2; D might be TRBD1 (6 bases). The CDR3 totals 16 residues. CDR1 and CDR2 from the germline V gene are GTSNPN and SVGIG (reference sequence). V dropped 1 base and J dropped 7 bases, with 22 bases sitting between them. The CDR3 DNA is TGTGCCTGGAGTGACCCCGGTATTCGGGGGGCGCTTGGCTACACCTTC. This sequence encodes CAWSDPGIRGALGYTF.